This T cell receptor (beta chain) derives from a study of beta chain features in type 1 diabetes. Overall study results and limits: The study found moderately but significantly shorter TCRB CDR3s in all four CD4+ subsets of Type 1 diabetes patients.

The study reverse transcribed the entire isolated RNA, so it sequenced expressed TCRB transcripts. Only in-frame clones appear in the TCRdb table, and some are missing; sequencing was by immunoSEQ multiplex PCR. The table shows hundreds of thousands of clones, with around 13% occurring only once. Remarks on this clone: Antigen: not known.

CDR3 length: 13 residues. Trimming left V 4 bases short and J 7 bases short, with 14 bases between. Germline CDR1 reads SGHNT; CDR2 reads YYREEE (reference sequence). Input material: naive CD4+ T cells from blood. The chain joins TRBV5-4 to TRBJ2-5; D unresolved. The clonotype was recovered from a young woman with type 1 diabetes. This CDR3 reads CASSLEASWTQYF. The CDR3 bases are TGTGCCAGCAGCCTTGAGGCCTCCTGGACCCAGTACTTC.